This T cell receptor beta chain was retrieved from a study of T cells in Graves' hyperthyroidism and ophthalmopathy. As for the study in general: Blood was drawn when the patient was first diagnosed and still untreated.

Whole-study findings and limits: The blood repertoire included most of the expanded thyroid clonotypes above 0.001.

V was clipped by 5 bases and J by 2 bases; unmatched bases: 5. Germline V gene sequence: CDR1 SEHNR, CDR2 FQNEAQ (reference sequence). The CDR3 covers 15 residues. About this clonotype itself: Its antigen is as yet unknown.

Diagnosing involved the use of clinical symptoms, serum thyroxine and TRAb, thyroid ultrasound and orbital computed tomography. RNA transcripts were the template for amplifying TCR beta CDR3 regions. Carried out on the TCR CDR3, a first-round RT-PCR used the HTBI primer set. TCRdb ran MiXCR on the multiplex PCR reads and lists one entry per CDR3 protein. The sample consists of approximately 690,000 distinct CDR3 sequences, around 21% of them appearing once. The TCR comes from a man younger than 40 with Graves' ophthalmopathy. The sequencing input was blood. The chain carries TRBV7-9 and TRBJ1-2; TRBD1 matches 10 bases. CDR3 protein: CASSPTDRGNYGYTF. The CDR3 bases are TGTGCCAGCAGCCCCACGGACAGGGGGAACTATGGCTACACCTTC. Using reference TRBV7-9 and TRBJ1-2 for the parts outside the CDR3, the full variable domain is DTGVSQNPRHKITKRGQNVTFRCDPISEHNRLYWYRQTLGQGPEFLTYFQNEAQLEKSRLLSDRFSAERPKGSFSTLEIQRTEQGDSAMYLCASSPTDRGNYGYTFGSGTRLTVV.